A single sample is the source of the 26 T cell receptor beta chains below, sequenced in a study of shared clonotypes between healthy human individuals. The repertoire was sequenced with immunoSEQ multiplex PCR; TCRdb's copy has only in-frame clones and lacks some. The sample has roughly 2.4 million clones, under 97% seen once. The specimen sequenced was naive CD4+ T cells sorted from blood. Subset specified: CD45RA+ positively selected. The receptors originated from a man aged 18-30 years in good health.

This chain connects TRBV12-5 to TRBJ2-5; tentative D call: TRBD1 (5 bases). The CDR3 is made up of 18 amino acids. Trimming shortened V by 0 bases and J by 5 bases, and 22 bases separated the two germline ends. Germline V gene sequence: CDR1 LGHNT, CDR2 FRNRAP. In nucleotides, the CDR3 is TGTGCTAGTGGTTTGGTACAGGTGGCCCCTGGATATCGGGAGACCCAGTACTTC. Protein product: CASGLVQVAPGYRETQYF. Complete variable domain (other parts from reference TRBV12-5 and TRBJ2-5): DARVTQTPRHKVTEMGQEVTMRCQPILGHNTVFWYRQTMMQGLELLAYFRNRAPLDDSGMPKDRFSAEMPDATLATLKIQPSEPRDSAVYFCASGLVQVAPGYRETQYFGPGTRLLVL.

CDR3: CASSSTFGNTIYF. The CDR3 nucleotides read TGTGCCAGCAGCTCCACGTTCGGAAACACCATATATTTT. The rearrangement uses TRBV7-9 and TRBJ1-3; unclear D gene. This CDR3 comprises 13 residues. Trimming pared 4 bases from V and 4 bases from J, leaving 8 bases between. Germline-derived CDR1 and CDR2 are SEHNR and FQNEAQ (reference sequence). The whole variable domain, filled in from reference TRBV7-9 and TRBJ1-3, reads DTGVSQNPRHKITKRGQNVTFRCDPISEHNRLYWYRQTLGQGPEFLTYFQNEAQLEKSRLLSDRFSAERPKGSFSTLEIQRTEQGDSAMYLCASSSTFGNTIYFGEGSWLTVV.

This clone is a singleton in its sample. The chain links TRBV5-8 to TRBJ1-5, with a weak D call TRBD1 (5 bases). CDR1 is SGHTS and CDR2 is YDEGEE in the germline V gene. Trimming pared 5 bases from V and 0 bases from J, leaving 12 bases between. The CDR3 has 15 amino acids. The CDR3 loop is CASRRQSFSNQPQHF. CDR3 DNA: TGTGCCAGCAGAAGACAGTCATTTAGCAATCAGCCCCAGCATTTT.

The chain carries TRBV11-2 and TRBJ2-2; 13 nucleotides align to TRBD2. Trimming at V came to 5 bases and at J to 4 bases, leaving 7 bases not matched to a gene. Germline V gives CDR1 SGHAT, CDR2 FQNNGV. This CDR3 has 17 amino acids. The CDR3 protein is CASSPGLAGVGTGELFF. CDR3 DNA sequence: TGTGCCAGCAGCCCCGGACTAGCGGGAGTGGGCACCGGGGAGCTGTTTTTT. Filled out from reference TRBV11-2 and TRBJ2-2, the complete variable domain reads EAGVAQSPRYKIIEKRQSVAFWCNPISGHATLYWYQQILGQGPKLLIQFQNNGVVDDSQLPKDRFSAERLKGVDSTLKIQPAKLEDSAVYLCASSPGLAGVGTGELFFGEGSRLTVL.

The rearrangement links TRBV6-4 to TRBJ2-1; 9 nucleotides align to TRBD2. Germline CDR1 MRHNA, CDR2 SNTAGT. With 3 bases clipped from V and 4 bases from J, the junction kept 4 bases outside the gene matches. CDR3 length: 15 residues. The CDR3 DNA reads as TGTGCCAGCAGTGAAGAAGCGGGGGGATACAATGAGCAGTTCTTC. Its translation: CASSEEAGGYNEQFF.

V gene TRBV5-1 combines with J gene TRBJ2-7; possibly TRBD1 for D (5 bases). The germline CDR1 and CDR2 sequences are SGHRS and YFSETQ. The CDR3 covers 16 residues. V gave up 4 bases and J gave up 0 bases, with 17 bases separating them. The CDR3 region has the DNA TGCGCCAGCAGCCTTCGCGAACAGGTGCGCTCCTACGAGCAGTACTTC. Its translation: CASSLREQVRSYEQYF.

The chain recombines TRBV5-1 with TRBJ2-1; D is tentatively TRBD1 or TRBD2 (5 bases each). The CDR3 consists of 14 residues. The germline gives CDR1 SGHRS, CDR2 YFSETQ. V was shortened by 4 bases and J by 4 bases, with 12 bases between the two germline ends. CDR3 sequence (DNA): TGCGCCAGCAGCAGGGACCCCCAGTACAATGAGCAGTTCTTC. Translation: CASSRDPQYNEQFF.

The chain carries TRBV30 and TRBJ1-3, with 7 bases lining up with TRBD1. Germline V lookup: CDR1 GTSNPN, CDR2 SVGIG (reference sequence). The CDR3 is 15 residues long. Unmatched junction bases numbered 11, after V lost 1 base and J lost 8 bases. The DNA of the CDR3 is TGTGCCTGGAGTGGAATGGTATTAGGGGGCGACACCATATATTTT. Translated: CAWSGMVLGGDTIYF.

Comment on this clone: This sample also contains other DNA sequences that code for the same CDR3. CDR3 in amino acids: CASSPTGGQPQHF. CDR3 DNA: TGTGCCAGTAGTCCAACAGGGGGTCAGCCCCAGCATTTT. The gene calls are TRBV19 and TRBJ1-5, with 8 bases identical to TRBD1. The CDR3 has 13 amino acids. Germline assignment: CDR1 LNHDA and CDR2 SQIVND (reference sequence). Trimming removed 5 bases from V and 6 bases from J; junction bases left unmatched: 3.

The chain couples TRBV7-8 to TRBJ1-2; D is ambiguous. The V gene lost 5 bases and the J gene lost 0 bases, with 10 bases spanning the gap. The CDR3 has 14 amino acids. Germline-derived CDR1 and CDR2 are SGHVS and FQNEAQ. Here the CDR3 DNA reads TGTGCCAGCAGCCCGCCCATCCCTAACTATGGCTACACCTTC. As protein: CASSPPIPNYGYTF.

This chain links TRBV7-8 with TRBJ1-5; D is unresolved. The CDR3 consists of 15 residues. Germline V gene lookup returns CDR1 SGHVS and CDR2 FQNEAQ. V lost 3 bases and J lost 0, with 9 bases in between. The CDR3 DNA reads TGTGCCAGCAGCTTCTCGGGGAATAGCAATCAGCCCCAGCATTTT. This codes for CASSFSGNSNQPQHF.

This sequence joins TRBV5-4 and TRBJ2-3, with D tentatively TRBD1 or TRBD2 (5 bases each). The CDR3 extends over 14 amino acids. Germline values: CDR1 SGHNT, CDR2 YYREEE (reference sequence). Trimming shortened V by 1 base and J by 6 bases, and 12 bases separated the two germline ends. The CDR3 DNA follows: TGTGCCAGCAGCTTGCGAGGGGCGGCTGATACGCAGTATTTT. This encodes CASSLRGAADTQYF.

The gene calls are TRBV30 and TRBJ1-4; D may be TRBD1 (6 bases). The CDR3 runs 15 residues. Trimming removed 4 bases at V and 2 bases at J, with 14 bases between. The germline gives CDR1 GTSNPN, CDR2 SVGIG (reference sequence). The CDR3 here is CAWIPRGTTNEKLFF. CDR3 bases: TGTGCCTGGATCCCCAGGGGAACGACTAATGAAAAACTGTTTTTT.

V is TRBV28 and J is TRBJ1-5; 7 bases are shared with TRBD1. The CDR3 totals 15 residues. With 3 bases clipped from V and 7 bases from J, the junction kept 9 bases outside the gene matches. Germline CDR1 is MDHEN and CDR2 is SYDVKM. CDR3 DNA: TGTGCCAGCAGTTTTCTACAGGGGTCGGGGCAGCCCCAGCATTTT. Its protein is CASSFLQGSGQPQHF.

V and J are TRBV6-1 and TRBJ2-5; TRBD2 aligns across 9 bases. V shed 1 base and J 1 base; nucleotides not matched to a gene: 4. The CDR3 loop spans 16 amino acids. The V gene's germline CDR1 is MNHNS and CDR2 SASEGT. The CDR3 DNA reads as TGTGCCAGCAGTGAAGGACTAGCGGTTATCCAAGAGACCCAGTACTTC. Its protein is CASSEGLAVIQETQYF.

The chain carries TRBV6-1 and TRBJ1-2, with unresolved D. CDR1 MNHNS and CDR2 SASEGT come from the germline V gene. V lost 4 bases and J lost 8, with 17 bases in between. There are 14 residues in the CDR3. CDR3 sequence reads: CASSAIFTESGYTF. CDR3 sequence (DNA): TGTGCCAGCAGTGCGATATTTACAGAATCCGGCTACACCTTC.

The rearrangement uses TRBV28 and TRBJ1-4; TRBD1 matches at 7 bases. CDR1 and CDR2 (germline): MDHEN, SYDVKM. This CDR3 has 15 amino acids. The ends lost 6 bases at V and 5 bases at J; junction bases unmatched: 9. CDR3 in amino acids: CASRGIGTVNEKLFF. CDR3 DNA: TGTGCCAGCAGGGGGATAGGGACAGTCAATGAAAAACTGTTTTTT.

J is TRBJ2-1 and V is TRBV5-1; tentatively, D is TRBD1 or TRBD2 (5 bases each). The germline V gene has CDR1 SGHRS and CDR2 YFSETQ. V lost 6 bases to trimming and J lost 1 base, with 14 bases between them. The CDR3 contains 15 residues. Written as DNA, the CDR3 is TGCGCCAGCACCTCGGGGCTAGCTTCCTACAATGAGCAGTTCTTC. It is translated as CASTSGLASYNEQFF.

The chain combines TRBV6-6 with TRBJ2-3, with 9 bases identical to TRBD2. The CDR3 contains 16 residues. After removal of 5 bases from V and 1 base from J, the junction contained 7 bases not matched to a gene. CDR1 is MNHNY and CDR2 is SVGAGI in the germline V gene (reference sequence). The CDR3 loop is CASSGTSGSRTDTQYF. The CDR3 DNA follows: TGTGCCAGCAGTGGAACTAGCGGGTCTCGCACAGATACGCAGTATTTT.

The rearrangement joins TRBV6-1 to TRBJ1-5, with D perhaps matching TRBD1 (6 bases). CDR1 is MNHNS and CDR2 is SASEGT in the germline V gene. Deletions cut 2 bases from V and 2 bases from J, with 13 bases between. The CDR3 is 16 residues long. CDR3 sequence: CASSERGGLGNQPQHF. The CDR3 coding sequence is TGTGCCAGCAGTGAAAGGGGGGGGCTAGGCAATCAGCCCCAGCATTTT.

On this clone: Other DNA sequences from this sample encode an identical CDR3 as well. This chain links TRBV6-6 with TRBJ1-5; TRBD1 is a possible D gene (6 bases). The CDR3 spans 13 residues. Germline CDR1 and CDR2: MNHNY and SVGAGI (reference sequence). Between the trimmed V and J ends, which lost 7 bases and 4 bases, there was a span of 11 bases. CDR3 DNA: TGTGCCAGCAACCTACAGGGAAATCAGCCCCAGCATTTT. Encoded protein: CASNLQGNQPQHF.

The chain combines TRBV12-5 with TRBJ1-5; tentative D call: TRBD1 (5 bases). This CDR3 contains 16 residues. Trimming cost V 6 bases and J 0 bases, with 15 bases left between them. Germline-derived CDR1 and CDR2 are LGHNT and FRNRAP. The CDR3 DNA reads as TGTGCTAGTGGAGGTCGAGACAGTCATAGCAATCAGCCCCAGCATTTT. It is translated as CASGGRDSHSNQPQHF.

The rearrangement joins TRBV5-4 to TRBJ1-5; possible D gene TRBD1, 6 bases. The V gene's germline CDR1 is SGHNT and CDR2 YYREEE (reference sequence). This CDR3 has 15 amino acids. V shed 4 bases and J shed 1 base, with 12 bases lying between them. CDR3 in amino acids: CASSPYGQSNQPQHF. The CDR3 DNA reads as TGTGCCAGCAGCCCTTACGGACAGAGCAATCAGCCCCAGCATTTT.

The rearrangement uses TRBV10-3 and TRBJ1-4; 11 bases are shared with TRBD1. The junction had 3 bases not matched to a gene; V was cut back by 8 bases and J by 7 bases. The CDR3 totals 13 residues. The germline V gene has CDR1 ENHRY and CDR2 SYGVKD. The CDR3 reads CAIGTGGGEKLFF. CDR3 coding DNA: TGTGCCATCGGGACAGGGGGTGGTGAAAAACTGTTTTTT.

For this clone: Other DNA sequences of this sample code for an identical CDR3. The chain carries TRBV5-4 and TRBJ2-3, with 10 bases fitting TRBD1. CDR1 is SGHNT, CDR2 YYREEE, per germline (reference sequence). V lost 2 bases to trimming and J lost 1 base; unmatched junction nucleotides: 1. There are 15 residues in the CDR3. The CDR3 here is CASSLGQGGTDTQYF. CDR3 in DNA: TGTGCCAGCAGCTTAGGACAGGGGGGCACAGATACGCAGTATTTT.

The chain has TRBV4-1 and TRBJ2-2, with unresolved D. This CDR3 region has 16 residues. Trimming removed 1 base at V and 7 bases at J, with 16 bases between. Germline CDR1 is MGHRA and CDR2 is YSYEKL. Here the CDR3 reads CASSQVGGRNGGELFF. For the CDR3, the DNA is TGCGCCAGCAGCCAAGTGGGCGGAAGGAATGGCGGGGAGCTGTTTTTT.